Each of the 4 T cell receptor beta chains below was sequenced from the same sample in a study of blood T cells in healthy people across ages. Alongside a J-beta primer mix, a sample-barcoded 5' primer served in a second PCR lasting about 7 to 12 cycles. One entry per CDR3 protein results from TCRdb running MiXCR on the 5' RACE reads. The sample consists of 1.6 million or so distinct CDR3 sequences, 34% of them appearing once. Source material: blood. The receptors stem from a woman between 25 and 40 years old in good health.

This clonotype was seen just once. V usage is TRBV30 and J usage is TRBJ2-5; D possibly corresponds to TRBD1 (6 bases). The germline gives CDR1 GTSNPN, CDR2 SVGIG (reference sequence). V dropped 3 bases and J dropped 4 bases, with 12 bases sitting between them. This CDR3 region has 13 residues. This CDR3 is CAWRVGRGETQYF. The DNA of the CDR3 is TGTGCCTGGAGGGTAGGCAGGGGAGAGACCCAGTACTTC.

J is TRBJ2-5 and V is TRBV27, with D possibly being TRBD1 (5 bases). The germline V and J ends were trimmed by 5 bases and 1 base, with 11 bases remaining between them. The V gene's germline CDR1 is MNHEY and CDR2 SMNVEV (reference sequence). CDR3 length: 14 amino acids. The CDR3 DNA sequence: TGTGCCAGCAGTCCCTTAGGGGCCCAAGAGACCCAGTACTTC. Its protein product is CASSPLGAQETQYF.

The chain is built from TRBV6-1 and TRBJ2-7, with D perhaps TRBD1 or TRBD2 (6 bases each). The germline CDR1 and CDR2 sequences are MNHNS and SASEGT. The CDR3 covers 14 residues. Trimming shortened V by 9 bases and J by 5 bases, and 20 bases separated the two germline ends. CDR3 protein: CASPGGYSSHEQYF. CDR3 coding DNA: TGTGCCAGTCCCGGGGGCTATAGCTCACACGAGCAGTACTTC.

This clonotype was counted between two and nine times. The J gene is TRBJ2-1, the V gene TRBV10-3, with TRBD2 matching 14 bases. This CDR3 is 16 amino acids long. V lost 3 bases to trimming and J lost 9 bases; unmatched junction nucleotides: 7. Germline-derived CDR1 and CDR2 are ENHRY and SYGVKD. The CDR3 here is CAISDSTSGRASEQFF. The CDR3, as DNA: TGTGCCATCAGTGACTCGACTAGCGGGAGGGCCAGTGAGCAGTTCTTC.